The present TCR beta chain was sequenced within a study of blood T cell repertoires in COVID-19. Per the original data handling: Estimated nucleated cell counts came from reference gene primer amplification. Generated by immunoSEQ multiplex PCR, the TCRdb table keeps only in-frame clones and is missing some. V and J calls and clone size are given by that table; D and trimming were obtained from the DNA. The profile shows about 210,000 clones, 84% of them singletons. V shed 1 base and J 8 bases; nucleotides not matched to a gene: 8. The germline V gene encodes CDR1 SGHNT and CDR2 YYREEE (reference sequence). The CDR3 extends over 14 amino acids.

The sequencing input was peripheral blood. This sequence originates from a woman aged 50 to 60 with active or convalescent COVID-19. V and J are TRBV5-4 and TRBJ1-2, with 7 bases lining up with TRBD1. The CDR3 DNA follows: TGTGCCAGCAGCTTGCAGGGAATAGGGGGCGGCTACACCTTC. Protein product: CASSLQGIGGGYTF.